These 32 T cell receptor beta chains were sequenced from one sample in a study of T cells after yellow fever vaccination. In TCRdb, the 5' RACE reads were re-called with MiXCR into one record per CDR3 protein. The repertoire holds some 560,000 distinct CDR3 sequences, with approximately 16% as singletons. This sample comprised PBMCs, obtained around 5 days after the first yellow fever vaccination. Source of these receptors: a man aged 18 to 30 who received the YFV17D yellow fever vaccine.

The genes are TRBV4-1 and TRBJ1-4, with 7 bases lining up with TRBD1. CDR3 size: 16 residues. CDR1 and CDR2 (germline): MGHRA, YSYEKL. J was trimmed by 3 bases and V by 6 bases; bases with no gene match: 10. This CDR3 is CASSRRGTVSNEKLFF. CDR3 bases: TGCGCCAGCAGTCGACGAGGGACAGTTTCTAATGAAAAACTGTTTTTT.

The chain combines TRBV4-3 with TRBJ2-5; D unresolved. The germline V gene has CDR1 LGHNA and CDR2 YSLEER. Deletions cut 4 bases from V and 2 bases from J, with 11 bases between. CDR3 size: 14 residues. The CDR3 DNA reads as TGCGCCAGCAGCCCCTTCTTCGGACAAGAGACCCAGTACTTC. As protein: CASSPFFGQETQYF.

The rearrangement links TRBV9 to TRBJ2-3; D not resolved. The V end was cut by 0 bases, the J end by 2 bases, with 7 bases between. The CDR3 extends over 14 amino acids. Per the germline V gene, CDR1 is SGDLS and CDR2 is YYNGEE. Here the CDR3 reads CASSVDSNTDTQYF. The CDR3 DNA reads TGTGCCAGCAGCGTAGACAGCAACACAGATACGCAGTATTTT.

V usage is TRBV12-3 or TRBV12-4 and J usage is TRBJ2-1; TRBD2 is a possible D gene (5 bases). V lost 4 bases and J lost 10, with 14 bases in between. The CDR3 has 13 residues. The DNA of the CDR3 is TGTGCCAGCAGTTCTTTACAAGCGGTGGAGCAGTTCTTC. Translating gives CASSSLQAVEQFF.

In DNA, the CDR3 is TGTGCCAGCAGACCTAGGGACAGGGGGACTGAAGCTTTCTTT. This translates into CASRPRDRGTEAFF. The chain combines TRBV6-1 with TRBJ1-1; 11 nucleotides align to TRBD1. Germline V gene lookup returns CDR1 MNHNS and CDR2 SASEGT. With 6 bases clipped from V and 5 bases from J, the junction kept 5 bases outside the gene matches. CDR3 size: 14 residues.

The chain combines TRBV5-6 with TRBJ1-1, with D unresolved. V was clipped by 4 bases and J by 4 bases, with 14 bases between them. Germline V gives CDR1 SGHDT, CDR2 YYEEEE. The CDR3 has 14 residues. CDR3 nucleotides: TGTGCCAGCAGCCCCGGGAAGCTCAGCACTGAAGCTTTCTTT. Translating it yields CASSPGKLSTEAFF.

The chain joins TRBV7-6 to TRBJ1-1; no clear D. Germline lookup yields CDR1 SGHVS and CDR2 FNYEAQ. V was trimmed by 5 bases and J by 4 bases, leaving 17 bases between them. The CDR3 runs 15 residues. CDR3 DNA: TGTGCCAGCAGCCCCCGAGAGGGAGCCAGCACTGAAGCTTTCTTT. Its protein product is CASSPREGASTEAFF.

The rearrangement uses TRBV7-8 and TRBJ1-5, with 11 bases that match TRBD1. Germline CDR1 SGHVS, CDR2 FQNEAQ. This CDR3 has 14 residues. V shed 5 bases, J shed 5 bases, and the junction held 2 bases outside the gene matches. The CDR3 reads CASSRDRGDQPQHF. DNA of the CDR3: TGTGCCAGCAGCAGGGACAGGGGGGATCAGCCCCAGCATTTT.

This chain joins TRBV5-4 and TRBJ1-3; tentative D call: TRBD1 (5 bases). Trimming shortened V by 4 bases and J by 0 bases, and 11 bases separated the two germline ends. Germline V gene data show CDR1 as SGHNT and CDR2 as YYREEE (reference sequence). The CDR3 loop spans 15 amino acids. In nucleotides, the CDR3 is TGTGCCAGCAGCAGCACAGGAACCTCTGGAAACACCATATATTTT. It codes for CASSSTGTSGNTIYF.

This clonotype was detected only a few times. The chain has TRBV20-1 and TRBJ1-5, with D hard to call. Germline V CDR1 and CDR2: DFQATT, SNEGSKA (reference sequence). Trimming left V 3 bases short and J 5 bases short, with 11 bases between. The CDR3 runs to 13 residues. In nucleotides, the CDR3 is TGCAGTGCTAGGAGGACCGCTGATCAGCCCCAGCATTTT. Protein sequence: CSARRTADQPQHF.

This clonotype was seen a handful of times. CDR3 residues: CASSVASIISETQYF. CDR3 nucleotide sequence: TGTGCCAGCAGCGTAGCCTCCATTATATCGGAGACCCAGTACTTC. This chain links TRBV9 with TRBJ2-5; no clear D gene. Trimming stripped 0 bases from V and 5 bases from J, with 14 bases between. CDR3 length: 15 amino acids. The germline CDR1 and CDR2 sequences are SGDLS and YYNGEE.

The chain couples TRBV20-1 to TRBJ2-3; 13 bases match TRBD2. V dropped 3 bases and J dropped 6; count of bases not matched to a gene: 12. The CDR3 length is 17 residues. CDR1 and CDR2 (germline): DFQATT, SNEGSKA (reference sequence). The CDR3 loop is CSASPLRLAGGPDTQYF. The CDR3 DNA sequence: TGCAGTGCTAGTCCCCTTCGACTAGCGGGGGGCCCGGATACGCAGTATTTT.

The genes are TRBV3-1 and TRBJ2-7; D is unresolved. The CDR3 consists of 16 residues. Trimming cost V 0 bases and J 2 bases, with 14 bases left between them. The germline CDR1 and CDR2 sequences are LGHDT and YNNKEL (reference sequence). CDR3 nucleotide sequence: TGTGCCAGCAGCCAAGATTTACTTACAGAAACCTACGAGCAGTACTTC. It is translated as CASSQDLLTETYEQYF.

V is TRBV5-5 and J is TRBJ1-5, with TRBD1 matching 7 bases. CDR3 length equals 16 residues. Germline CDR1 and CDR2: SGHKS and YYEKEE (reference sequence). V shed 5 bases and J 3 bases; nucleotides not matched to a gene: 11. CDR3 nucleotide sequence: TGTGCCAGCAGTCCCAGGGGGGATTTAACCAATCAGCCCCAGCATTTT. This sequence encodes CASSPRGDLTNQPQHF.

The rearrangement links TRBV12-5 to TRBJ2-3; D remains unclear. The CDR3 sequence is 13 residues long. CDR1 LGHNT and CDR2 FRNRAP come from the germline V gene. Trimming took off 8 bases at V and 1 base at J, with 10 bases between the two ends. The chain's CDR3 is CASQDGGTDTQYF. CDR3 DNA sequence: TGTGCTAGTCAGGATGGGGGCACAGATACGCAGTATTTT. Complete variable domain (other parts from reference TRBV12-5 and TRBJ2-3): DARVTQTPRHKVTEMGQEVTMRCQPILGHNTVFWYRQTMMQGLELLAYFRNRAPLDDSGMPKDRFSAEMPDATLATLKIQPSEPRDSAVYFCASQDGGTDTQYFGPGTRLTVL.

Remarks on this clonotype: An end of the junction differs from the germline gene, which may be a read error. This chain uses TRBV28 with TRBJ2-2, with TRBD2 matching over 10 bases. Germline V gene data show CDR1 as MDHEN and CDR2 as SYDVKM. The CDR3 has 14 amino acids. The CDR3 DNA follows: TGTGACAGCATGGGAGCGGGGGGGACCGGGGAGCTGTTTTTT. It yields the protein CDSMGAGGTGELFF.

This clonotype was observed a few times. The rearrangement joins TRBV7-3 to TRBJ2-1, with 8 nucleotides matching TRBD1. The V gene end was trimmed by 5 bases and the J gene end by 1 base; junction bases not matched to a gene: 7. The germline gives CDR1 SGHTA, CDR2 FQGTGA. The CDR3 loop spans 16 amino acids. CDR3 bases: TGTGCCAGCAGCACCCAGGGGGCTAGTTCCTACAATGAGCAGTTCTTC. It codes for CASSTQGASSYNEQFF.

V usage is TRBV5-4 and J usage is TRBJ1-2; D is possibly TRBD1 (6 bases). CDR1 and CDR2 (germline): SGHNT, YYREEE (reference sequence). The CDR3 runs 17 residues. V was trimmed by 6 bases and J by 1 base, leaving 22 bases between them. The CDR3 loop is CASTSTGAPSYNYGYTF. The CDR3 nucleotides read TGTGCCAGCACCTCGACAGGAGCCCCTTCATATAACTATGGCTACACCTTC.

The chain carries TRBV20-1 and TRBJ2-7; possible D gene TRBD1, 6 bases. The CDR3 length is 17 residues. V was shortened by 3 bases and J by 3 bases, with 24 bases between the two germline ends. The germline V gene encodes CDR1 DFQATT and CDR2 SNEGSKA (reference sequence). The CDR3 region has the DNA TGCAGTGCTAGTAGTAGGCGGTGGATGGGGGCTGGCTACGAGCAGTACGTC. It translates to CSASSRRWMGAGYEQYV.

The chain links TRBV4-2 to TRBJ2-3; 11 bases fit TRBD1. The CDR3 spans 18 residues. In germline, CDR1 is LGHNA, CDR2 YNFKEQ. The V and J ends lost 3 bases and 0 bases, in that order; junction bases with no gene match: 8. The CDR3 region has the DNA TGTGCCAGCAGCCAGCCGGGACAGGGGGTTGGAAGCACAGATACGCAGTATTTT. It is translated as CASSQPGQGVGSTDTQYF.

This clonotype appeared a few times. The rearrangement uses TRBV5-1 and TRBJ1-2, with a possible D match to TRBD1 (5 bases). Germline V gene lookup returns CDR1 SGHRS and CDR2 YFSETQ. This CDR3 has 14 amino acids. V lost 4 bases, J lost 4 bases, and 14 bases lay in between. CDR3 protein: CASSVQTDLYGYTF. The CDR3 nucleotides are TGCGCCAGCAGCGTTCAGACAGATCTCTATGGCTACACCTTC.

This clonotype was counted only a few times. The chain links TRBV12-3 or TRBV12-4 to TRBJ2-7; 7 bases fit TRBD1. The CDR3 is made up of 13 amino acids. V lost 5 bases to trimming and J lost 3 bases; unmatched junction nucleotides: 4. In DNA form, the CDR3 reads TGTGCCAGCAGTGGGGGACAGAACTACGAGCAGTACGTC. Protein sequence: CASSGGQNYEQYV.

This clonotype was detected a few times. The chain employs TRBV10-3 and TRBJ2-5, with a tentative D call TRBD2 (5 bases). The CDR3 has 15 amino acids. CDR1 and CDR2 from the germline V gene are ENHRY and SYGVKD. The germline V and J ends were trimmed by 4 bases and 2 bases, with 14 bases remaining between them. CDR3: CAISGSGNQQETQYF. In nucleotides, the CDR3 is TGTGCCATCAGTGGGTCCGGGAACCAACAAGAGACCCAGTACTTC.

This chain links TRBV20-1 with TRBJ2-3, with D perhaps matching TRBD1 (6 bases). The germline V gene encodes CDR1 DFQATT and CDR2 SNEGSKA (reference sequence). Trimming pared 0 bases from V and 6 bases from J, leaving 19 bases between. The CDR3 runs to 16 residues. The CDR3 spells CSARDVDKGVSDTQYF. The CDR3 DNA is TGCAGTGCTAGAGATGTTGACAAGGGGGTATCGGATACGCAGTATTTT.

The sample holds a few counts of this clonotype. This chain connects TRBV5-1 to TRBJ2-4; D possibly corresponds to TRBD2 (7 bases). CDR1 and CDR2 (germline): SGHRS, YFSETQ. The CDR3 runs 14 residues. The V end lost 1 base, the J end lost 8 bases, and 13 bases lay between the germline ends. CDR3 loop: CASSLYGGQDIQYF. CDR3 sequence (DNA): TGCGCCAGCAGCTTGTACGGGGGGCAGGACATTCAGTACTTC. The full variable domain, completed using reference TRBV5-1 and TRBJ2-4, is KAGVTQTPRYLIKTRGQQVTLSCSPISGHRSVSWYQQTPGQGLQFLFEYFSETQRNKGNFPGRFSGRQFSNSRSEMNVSTLELGDSALYLCASSLYGGQDIQYFGAGTRLSVL.

This clonotype was detected a few times. The chain is built from TRBV20-1 and TRBJ1-1; TRBD1 agrees at 7 bases. CDR1 and CDR2 from the germline V gene are DFQATT and SNEGSKA (reference sequence). Trimming cost V 3 bases and J 10 bases; bases outside gene matches: 8. This CDR3 is built from 12 residues. CDR3 region: CSARGTARGAFF. As DNA, the CDR3 is TGCAGTGCTAGGGGGACAGCCCGGGGAGCTTTCTTT.

The count of this clonotype is one. The chain carries TRBV28 and TRBJ2-6; TRBD1 matches at 9 bases. Germline values: CDR1 MDHEN, CDR2 SYDVKM. Germline trimming cut 10 bases from V and 5 bases from J; bases unmatched to any gene: 12. CDR3 length: 16 amino acids. This chain's CDR3 is CAITGGTGTRANVLTF. For the CDR3, the DNA is TGTGCCATCACAGGGGGCACAGGGACCCGGGCCAACGTCCTGACTTTC. Drawing the rest from reference TRBV28 and TRBJ2-6, the complete variable domain is DVKVTQSSRYLVKRTGEKVFLECVQDMDHENMFWYRQDPGLGLRLIYFSYDVKMKEKGDIPEGYSVSREKKERFSLILESASTNQTSMYLCAITGGTGTRANVLTFGAGSRLTVL.

At least ten counts were recorded for this clonotype. V and J are TRBV10-3 and TRBJ1-6; no clear D gene. V shed 2 bases and J shed 7 bases, with 6 bases lying between them. Per germline, CDR1 ENHRY and CDR2 SYGVKD. The CDR3 sequence is 13 residues long. The CDR3: CAISEVSNSPLHF. In DNA form, the CDR3 reads TGTGCCATCAGTGAGGTGTCCAATTCACCCCTCCACTTT.

The chain combines TRBV4-1 with TRBJ2-5; 8 bases map to TRBD2. Trimming removed 3 bases from V and 2 bases from J; junction bases left unmatched: 8. The CDR3 covers 16 residues. Germline CDR1 is MGHRA and CDR2 is YSYEKL. Here the CDR3 DNA reads TGCGCCAGCAGCCAGACAGGACTAGCCCAACAAGAGACCCAGTACTTC. Amino acid sequence: CASSQTGLAQQETQYF.

This clonotype turned up a few times. The chain employs TRBV13 and TRBJ2-2; D is unclear. In germline, CDR1 is PRHDT, CDR2 FYEKMQ (reference sequence). This CDR3 spans 16 amino acids. V dropped 5 bases and J dropped 2 bases, with 15 bases sitting between them. The CDR3 loop is CASSHRPFPNTGELFF. CDR3 sequence (DNA): TGTGCCAGCAGCCATCGCCCCTTTCCTAACACCGGGGAGCTGTTTTTT.

The chain recombines TRBV18 with TRBJ2-5; the D is unclear. The germline V gene has CDR1 KGHSH and CDR2 LQKENI. V was shortened by 3 bases and J by 2 bases, with 10 bases between the two germline ends. The CDR3 extends over 14 amino acids. CDR3 residues: CASSPSREQETQYF. The CDR3 DNA reads TGTGCCAGCTCACCGTCGCGTGAACAAGAGACCCAGTACTTC.

A few counts support this clonotype. The conserved phenylalanine or tryptophan normally closing the CDR3 is absent here, so this likely arose from a read error. The chain carries TRBV5-5 and TRBJ1-1; D is ambiguous. Per germline, CDR1 SGHKS and CDR2 YYEKEE (reference sequence). Trimming took off 0 bases at V and 1 base at J, with 7 bases between the two ends. The CDR3 is 14 amino acids. The CDR3 sequence: CASSLDQTNTEAFL. The CDR3 nucleotides read TGTGCCAGCAGCTTGGACCAGACGAACACTGAAGCTTTCCTT.